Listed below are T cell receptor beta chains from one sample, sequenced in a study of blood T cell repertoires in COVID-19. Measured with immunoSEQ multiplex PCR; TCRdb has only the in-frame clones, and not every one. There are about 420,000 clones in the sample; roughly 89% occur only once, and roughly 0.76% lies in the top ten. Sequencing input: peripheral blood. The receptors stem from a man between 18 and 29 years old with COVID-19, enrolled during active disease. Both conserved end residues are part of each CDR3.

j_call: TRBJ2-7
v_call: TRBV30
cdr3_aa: CALQGWGYEQYF

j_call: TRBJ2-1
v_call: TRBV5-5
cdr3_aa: CASSLDRVRSYNEQFF

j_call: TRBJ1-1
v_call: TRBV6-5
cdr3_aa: CASSYRNTEAFF

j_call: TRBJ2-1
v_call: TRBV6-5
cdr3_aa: CASSYSGGRYNEQFF

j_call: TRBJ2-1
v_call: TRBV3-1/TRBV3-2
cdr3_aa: CASSLRFLSGSLGNEQFF

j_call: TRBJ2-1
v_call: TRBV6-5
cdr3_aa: CASTPQGKEQFF

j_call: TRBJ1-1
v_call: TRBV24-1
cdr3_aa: CATRVGSGLNTEAFF

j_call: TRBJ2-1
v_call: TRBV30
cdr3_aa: CAWPLERDPYNEQFF

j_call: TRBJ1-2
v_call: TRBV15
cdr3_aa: CATSIGRDYGYTF

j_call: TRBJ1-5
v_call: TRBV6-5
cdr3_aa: CASSPGRDRNQPQHF

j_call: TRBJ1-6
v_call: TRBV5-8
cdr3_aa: CASSRAGTGHNSPLHF

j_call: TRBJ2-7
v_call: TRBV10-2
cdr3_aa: CASSESGTRGEQYF

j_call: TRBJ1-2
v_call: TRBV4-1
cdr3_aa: CASSQAQGALSGYTF

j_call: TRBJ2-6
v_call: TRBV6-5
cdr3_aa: CASRPTGSGANVLTF

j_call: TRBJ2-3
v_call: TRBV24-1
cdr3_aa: CATSAQATDTQYF

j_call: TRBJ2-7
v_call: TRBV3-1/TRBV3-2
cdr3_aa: CASSQEGGEQYF

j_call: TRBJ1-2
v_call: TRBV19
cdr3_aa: CASSRDSYGYTF

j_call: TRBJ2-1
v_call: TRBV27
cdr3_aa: CASSSISGLSYNEQFF

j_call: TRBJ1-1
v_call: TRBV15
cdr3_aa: CATSRDRSSTEAFF

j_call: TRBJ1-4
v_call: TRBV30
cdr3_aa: CAWSVTTNEKLFF

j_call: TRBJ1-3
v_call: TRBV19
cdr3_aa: CASSITHLNSGNTIYF

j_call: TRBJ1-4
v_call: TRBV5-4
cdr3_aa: CASSLGSGLNEKLFF

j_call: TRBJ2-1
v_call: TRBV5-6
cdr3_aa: CASRRTGGNEQFF

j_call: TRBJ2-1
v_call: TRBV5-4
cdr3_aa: CASSPSGGSYNEQFF

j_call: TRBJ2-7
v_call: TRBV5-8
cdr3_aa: CASSFLSGRAYEQYF

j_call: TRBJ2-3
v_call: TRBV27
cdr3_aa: CASSTTRRDTQYF

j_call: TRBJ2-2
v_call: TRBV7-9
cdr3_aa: CASSLGLGAGELFF

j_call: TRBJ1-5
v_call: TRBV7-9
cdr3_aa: CASSPFNQPQHF

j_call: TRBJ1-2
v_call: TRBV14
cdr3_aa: CASSQDSGGYGYTF

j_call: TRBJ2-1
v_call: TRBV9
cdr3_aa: CASSVGNKDEQFF

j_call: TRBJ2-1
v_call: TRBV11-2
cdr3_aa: CASSLLAGAGNEQFF

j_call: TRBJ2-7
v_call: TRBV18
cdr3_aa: CASSPGNDRAYEQYF

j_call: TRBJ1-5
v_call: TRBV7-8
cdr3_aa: CASSRQGVGQPQHF

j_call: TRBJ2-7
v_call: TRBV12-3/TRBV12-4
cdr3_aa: CASSFFRDYEQYF

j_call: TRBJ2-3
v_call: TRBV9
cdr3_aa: CASSVGWESTDTQYF

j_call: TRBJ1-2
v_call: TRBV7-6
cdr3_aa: CASSPYRQDHGYTF

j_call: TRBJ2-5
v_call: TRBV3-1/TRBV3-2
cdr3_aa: CASSRGLAGQETQYF

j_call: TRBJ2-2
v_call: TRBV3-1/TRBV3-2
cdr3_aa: CASSQEGARVGELFF